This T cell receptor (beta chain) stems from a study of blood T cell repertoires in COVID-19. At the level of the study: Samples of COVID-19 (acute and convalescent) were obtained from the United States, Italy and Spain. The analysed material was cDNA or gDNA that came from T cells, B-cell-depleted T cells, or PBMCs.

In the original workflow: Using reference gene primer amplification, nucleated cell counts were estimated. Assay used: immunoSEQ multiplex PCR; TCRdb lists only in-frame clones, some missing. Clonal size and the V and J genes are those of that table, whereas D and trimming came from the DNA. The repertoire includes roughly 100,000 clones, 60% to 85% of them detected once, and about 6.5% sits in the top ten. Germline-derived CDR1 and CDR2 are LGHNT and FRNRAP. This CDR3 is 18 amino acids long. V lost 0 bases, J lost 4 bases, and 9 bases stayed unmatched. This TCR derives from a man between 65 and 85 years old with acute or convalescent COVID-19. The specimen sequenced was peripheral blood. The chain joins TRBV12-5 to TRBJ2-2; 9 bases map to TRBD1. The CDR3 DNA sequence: TGTGCTAGTGGTTTGGTCCTAACAGGGGGCGCGATCACCGGGGAGCTGTTTTTT. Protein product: CASGLVLTGGAITGELFF.